This note documents a single T cell receptor beta chain sequence. J lost 4 bases, V lost 0 bases, and 4 bases had no gene match. CDR3 size: 14 residues. Germline V gives CDR1 SGDLS, CDR2 YYNGEE. In the original workflow: For nucleated cells, counts were estimated from reference gene primer amplification. The assay was immunoSEQ multiplex PCR, and TCRdb's table has in-frame clones only and misses some. The DNA gave D and trimming, while V, J and clone size come from that table. There are about 120,000 clones in the sample; roughly 82% occur only once, and about an eighth lies in the top ten. These data come from a study of blood T cell repertoires in COVID-19. About the research overall: COVID-19 samples, acute and convalescent, were from the United States, Italy and Spain. T cells, B-cell-depleted T cells, or PBMCs provided the cDNA or gDNA that served as material.

V usage is TRBV9 and J usage is TRBJ2-7; 7 bases map to TRBD2. The clonotype was recovered from a human donor in a cohort sampled during active COVID-19. The specimen sequenced was peripheral blood. The CDR3 nucleotides read TGTGCCAGCAGCGTAGGGAGCGGGGATTACGAGCAGTACTTC. Its translation is CASSVGSGDYEQYF.